Below are 21 T cell receptor beta chains sequenced from a single sample in a study of ipilimumab plus nivolumab after autologous stem cell transplantation. Profiled with immunoSEQ multiplex PCR; TCRdb holds only in-frame clones, not every one. The sample records about 40,000 clones, more than 85% being singletons. This material consisted of PBMCs, taken in a trial of ipilimumab plus nivolumab as post-transplant consolidation. These receptors were taken from a male donor with multiple myeloma.

The chain recombines TRBV5-4 with TRBJ2-7; TRBD2 agrees at 13 bases. Germline assignment: CDR1 SGHNT and CDR2 YYREEE (reference sequence). The CDR3 is 15 residues long. Trimming cost V 4 bases and J 2 bases; bases outside gene matches: 3. CDR3 bases: TGTGCCAGCAGCATGGGACTAGCGGGGCCCTACGAGCAGTACTTC. It is translated as CASSMGLAGPYEQYF.

This clone was recorded only once. This chain connects TRBV29-1 to TRBJ2-7; D tentatively fits TRBD1 or TRBD2 (7 bases each). V gave up 7 bases and J gave up 6 bases, with 19 bases separating them. The CDR3 runs 13 residues. CDR1 SQVTM and CDR2 ANQGSEA come from the germline V gene. This CDR3 is CSGSNDREGEQYF. CDR3 nucleotide sequence: TGCAGCGGATCGAACGACAGGGAGGGCGAGCAGTACTTC.

This rearrangement joins TRBV5-1 to TRBJ2-2; D remains ambiguous. CDR1 is SGHRS and CDR2 is YFSETQ in the germline V gene. The CDR3 is 11 residues long. Trimming took off 2 bases at V and 8 bases at J, with 4 bases between the two ends. This CDR3 reads CASSFGGELFF. CDR3 DNA sequence: TGCGCCAGCAGCTTTGGTGGGGAGCTGTTTTTT.

The chain joins TRBV19 to TRBJ2-1, with D maybe TRBD2 (6 bases). Deletions cut 3 bases from V and 3 bases from J, with 15 bases between. Looked up from germline, CDR1 is LNHDA and CDR2 is SQIVND (reference sequence). The CDR3 consists of 16 residues. The CDR3 DNA reads as TGTGCCAGTAGTATGGCCCCGGGACTTCGCTACAATGAGCAGTTCTTC. Translation: CASSMAPGLRYNEQFF. Full variable domain (outside the CDR3, taken from reference TRBV19 and TRBJ2-1): DGGITQSPKYLFRKEGQNVTLSCEQNLNHDAMYWYRQDPGQGLRLIYYSQIVNDFQKGDIAEGYSVSREKKESFPLTVTSAQKNPTAFYLCASSMAPGLRYNEQFFGPGTRLTVL.

The rearrangement links TRBV7-3 to TRBJ2-2; D perhaps matches TRBD2 (6 bases). The V gene's germline CDR1 is SGHTA and CDR2 FQGTGA. Trimming took off 6 bases at V and 0 bases at J, with 11 bases between the two ends. The CDR3 covers 15 residues. CDR3 coding DNA: TGTGCCAGCAGTACCGGGACTGCGAACACCGGGGAGCTGTTTTTT. Translated: CASSTGTANTGELFF. The complete variable domain, with remaining parts taken from reference TRBV7-3 and TRBJ2-2, reads GAGVSQTPSNKVTEKGKYVELRCDPISGHTALYWYRQSLGQGPEFLIYFQGTGAADDSGLPNDRFFAVRPEGSVSTLKIQRTERGDSAVYLCASSTGTANTGELFFGEGSRLTVL.

Only a few counts were recorded for this clone. The chain carries TRBV9 and TRBJ1-2; D possibly corresponds to TRBD1 (5 bases). Trimming took 0 bases from V and 4 from J, leaving 10 bases between them. This CDR3 region has 14 residues. Germline V gene sequence: CDR1 SGDLS, CDR2 YYNGEE. The CDR3 protein is CASSVAGDLYGYTF. Here the CDR3 DNA reads TGTGCCAGCAGCGTAGCGGGGGACCTCTATGGCTACACCTTC. The full variable domain, rest sourced from reference TRBV9 and TRBJ1-2, is DSGVTQTPKHLITATGQRVTLRCSPRSGDLSVYWYQQSLDQGLQFLIQYYNGEERAKGNILERFSAQQFPDLHSELNLSSLELGDSALYFCASSVAGDLYGYTFGSGTRLTVV.

This CDR3 is CASSSGQYNEQFF. Here the CDR3 DNA reads TGTGCCAGCAGCTCAGGACAGTACAATGAGCAGTTCTTC. The gene calls are TRBV7-8 and TRBJ2-1, with a tentative D call TRBD1 (6 bases). CDR3 length: 13 residues. Germline V CDR1 and CDR2: SGHVS, FQNEAQ. Trimming stripped 4 bases from V and 4 bases from J, with 8 bases between.

The chain uses TRBV6-1 and TRBJ1-6; D might be TRBD1 (6 bases). Trimming removed 4 bases from V and 8 bases from J, with 15 bases in between. Germline-derived CDR1 and CDR2 are MNHNS and SASEGT. This CDR3 region has 15 residues. CDR3 region: CASSVGGARDSPLHF. The CDR3 DNA reads TGTGCCAGCAGTGTAGGGGGGGCGCGTGATTCACCCCTCCACTTT.

For the CDR3, the DNA is TGTGCCAGCAGCCAATCCTCCGGGACATCTTACGAGCAGTACTTC. It codes for CASSQSSGTSYEQYF. The rearrangement uses TRBV4-2 and TRBJ2-7; tentatively, D is TRBD1 (6 bases). This CDR3 comprises 15 residues. The ends were cut back, 2 bases at V and 4 bases at J, with 15 bases in the middle. Germline V gives CDR1 LGHNA, CDR2 YNFKEQ.

This chain links TRBV7-3 with TRBJ2-1, with D perhaps matching TRBD1 (5 bases). CDR3 length equals 16 residues. Trimming left V 2 bases short and J 0 bases short, with 11 bases between. Germline V lookup: CDR1 SGHTA, CDR2 FQGTGA. Here the CDR3 reads CASSLFAQGSYNEQFF. CDR3 DNA sequence: TGTGCCAGCAGCTTATTTGCCCAGGGCTCCTACAATGAGCAGTTCTTC.

The chain joins TRBV28 to TRBJ1-1; D may be TRBD1 (5 bases). The V and J ends lost 2 bases and 5 bases respectively, with 9 bases between them. Germline V gene lookup returns CDR1 MDHEN and CDR2 SYDVKM. The CDR3 has 13 residues. The CDR3 DNA follows: TGTGCCAGCAGTTTAGTCAGGGTTACTGAAGCTTTCTTT. Its translation: CASSLVRVTEAFF.

The CDR3 here is CAWSVKGPHEQFF. CDR3 in DNA: TGTGCCTGGAGTGTTAAGGGGCCACATGAGCAGTTCTTC. The chain employs TRBV30 and TRBJ2-1; possibly TRBD1 for D (5 bases). The CDR3 is made up of 13 amino acids. Trimming left V 0 bases short and J 8 bases short, with 11 bases between. CDR1 is GTSNPN, CDR2 SVGIG, per germline (reference sequence).

The V and J genes are TRBV19 and TRBJ1-1; D not resolved. V shed 2 bases and J shed 0 bases, with 13 bases lying between them. Germline V gene data show CDR1 as LNHDA and CDR2 as SQIVND (reference sequence). This CDR3 has 16 residues. DNA for the CDR3: TGTGCCAGTAGTATACCCATGGCTGGGTTGAACACTGAAGCTTTCTTT. This translates into CASSIPMAGLNTEAFF.

J is TRBJ1-2 and V is TRBV7-2, with D perhaps TRBD1 (5 bases). The CDR3 runs 15 residues. Trimming stripped 1 base from V and 0 bases from J, with 9 bases between. CDR1 is SGHTA, CDR2 FQGNSA, per germline. The CDR3 is CASSLGGDPNYGYTF. The CDR3, as DNA: TGTGCCAGCAGCTTAGGCGGGGACCCTAACTATGGCTACACCTTC.

V and J are TRBV27 and TRBJ2-2, with D perhaps TRBD1 (5 bases). In germline, CDR1 is MNHEY, CDR2 SMNVEV (reference sequence). The CDR3 is 14 amino acids. DNA for the CDR3: TGTGCTACTCTTGGGGCGGCGAACACCGGGGAGCTGTTTTTT. Translating it yields CATLGAANTGELFF.

J is TRBJ2-7 and V is TRBV5-1; D is undetermined. Germline CDR1 and CDR2: SGHRS and YFSETQ. This CDR3 region has 15 residues. V gave up 0 bases and J gave up 0 bases, with 10 bases separating them. As DNA, the CDR3 is TGCGCCAGCAGCTTGGGGGGAATGACCTCCTACGAGCAGTACTTC. Translation: CASSLGGMTSYEQYF.

The genes are TRBV5-4 and TRBJ1-1; D not resolved. The CDR3 extends over 15 amino acids. V dropped 0 bases and J dropped 1 base, with 10 bases sitting between them. Germline loops: CDR1 SGHNT, CDR2 YYREEE (reference sequence). The CDR3 sequence: CASSLVQSSNTEAFF. The CDR3 nucleotides read TGTGCCAGCAGCTTGGTCCAGTCGTCGAACACTGAAGCTTTCTTT.

The chain links TRBV9 to TRBJ2-1; weak D call: TRBD1 (6 bases). This CDR3 is built from 15 residues. Germline loops: CDR1 SGDLS, CDR2 YYNGEE. Trimming cost V 0 bases and J 4 bases, with 11 bases left between them. CDR3 loop: CASSVESRGYNEQFF. In nucleotides, the CDR3 is TGTGCCAGCAGCGTAGAGAGTAGGGGGTACAATGAGCAGTTCTTC.

On this clone itself: The sample contains more than one DNA sequence encoding this CDR3. The chain is built from TRBV11-2 and TRBJ2-5; D gene uncertain. Trimming pared 3 bases from V and 5 bases from J, leaving 4 bases between. CDR1 and CDR2 from the germline V gene are SGHAT and FQNNGV. This CDR3 spans 11 amino acids. CDR3 residues: CASSLGETQYF. CDR3 bases: TGTGCCAGCAGCTTGGGGGAGACCCAGTACTTC.

CDR3 in DNA: TGTGCCAGCAGTTTGGCAACAGGGCAGATCAACGAGCAGTACTTC. As protein: CASSLATGQINEQYF. This chain joins TRBV27 and TRBJ2-7; D may be TRBD1 (6 bases). CDR1 is MNHEY, CDR2 SMNVEV, per germline (reference sequence). V was clipped by 3 bases and J by 5 bases, with 17 bases between them. This CDR3 has 15 amino acids.

CDR3 coding DNA: TGTGCCAGCAGCCCCCGACAGAAACCTAATGAAAAACTGTTTTTT. It encodes CASSPRQKPNEKLFF. The V and J genes are TRBV9 and TRBJ1-4; TRBD1 is a possible D gene (5 bases). Germline CDR1 reads SGDLS; CDR2 reads YYNGEE. CDR3 size: 15 residues. Trimming took off 4 bases at V and 3 bases at J, with 13 bases between the two ends.